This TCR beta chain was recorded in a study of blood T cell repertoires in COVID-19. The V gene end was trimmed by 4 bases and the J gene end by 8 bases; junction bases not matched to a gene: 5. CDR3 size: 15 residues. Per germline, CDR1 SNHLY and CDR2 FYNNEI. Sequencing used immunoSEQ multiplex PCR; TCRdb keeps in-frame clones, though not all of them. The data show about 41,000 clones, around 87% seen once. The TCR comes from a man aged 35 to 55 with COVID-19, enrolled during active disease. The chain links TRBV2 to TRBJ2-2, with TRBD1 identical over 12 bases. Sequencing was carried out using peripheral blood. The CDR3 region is CASSGGQGAFGELFF. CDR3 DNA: TGTGCCAGCAGTGGGGGACAGGGGGCTTTTGGGGAGCTGTTTTTT.